One sample yielded the 3 T cell receptor beta chains listed below, sequenced in a study of graft-versus-host responses after intestinal transplantation. The data were produced by immunoSEQ multiplex PCR, yet TCRdb's version contains in-frame clones alone and is incomplete. The data show about 130,000 clones, 80% to 95% seen once. These receptors' antigens are unknown. Here the sequenced sample was unstimulated CD4+ T cells sorted from spleen or lymph node cells, taken before intestinal transplant. These receptors came from a human donor who received an intestinal transplant.

The gene calls are TRBV4-2 and TRBJ2-5; 10 positions match TRBD2. The germline CDR1 and CDR2 sequences are LGHNA and YNFKEQ. After removal of 1 base from V and 3 bases from J, the junction contained 5 bases not matched to a gene. CDR3 length: 16 residues. The CDR3 sequence: CASSQVGTSVEETQYF. In nucleotides, the CDR3 is TGTGCCAGCAGCCAAGTGGGGACTAGCGTCGAAGAGACCCAGTACTTC.

The chain recombines TRBV5-1 with TRBJ1-2; the D is unclear. V shed 0 bases and J shed 1 base, with 10 bases lying between them. The CDR3 runs 15 residues. The germline CDR1 and CDR2 sequences are SGHRS and YFSETQ. The CDR3 is CASSLGHLNNYGYTF. The CDR3 nucleotides read TGCGCCAGCAGCTTGGGACATCTCAATAACTATGGCTACACCTTC. The whole variable domain, filled in from reference TRBV5-1 and TRBJ1-2, reads KAGVTQTPRYLIKTRGQQVTLSCSPISGHRSVSWYQQTPGQGLQFLFEYFSETQRNKGNFPGRFSGRQFSNSRSEMNVSTLELGDSALYLCASSLGHLNNYGYTFGSGTRLTVV.

The V call is TRBV5-4, the J call TRBJ1-3; tentative D call: TRBD1 (6 bases). Deletions cut 0 bases from V and 2 bases from J, with 12 bases between. Germline V CDR1 and CDR2: SGHNT, YYREEE (reference sequence). The CDR3 covers 16 residues. As DNA, the CDR3 is TGTGCCAGCAGCTTGGAGGGTCACAGGGCTGGAAACACCATATATTTT. It translates to CASSLEGHRAGNTIYF.